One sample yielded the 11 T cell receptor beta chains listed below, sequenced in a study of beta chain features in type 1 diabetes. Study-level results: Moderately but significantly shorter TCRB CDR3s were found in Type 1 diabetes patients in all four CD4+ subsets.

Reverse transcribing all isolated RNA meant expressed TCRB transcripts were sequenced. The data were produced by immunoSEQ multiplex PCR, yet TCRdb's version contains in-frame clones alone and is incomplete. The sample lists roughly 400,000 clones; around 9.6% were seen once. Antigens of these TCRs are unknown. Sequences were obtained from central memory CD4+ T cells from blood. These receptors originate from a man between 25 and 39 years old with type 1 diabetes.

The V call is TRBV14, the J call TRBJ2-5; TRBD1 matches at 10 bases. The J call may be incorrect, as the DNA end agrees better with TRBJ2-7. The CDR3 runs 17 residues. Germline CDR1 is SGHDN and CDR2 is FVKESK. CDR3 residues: CASSQGFPGQGISEQYF. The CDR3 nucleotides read TGTGCCAGCAGCCAAGGGTTCCCGGGACAGGGGATCTCCGAGCAGTACTTC.

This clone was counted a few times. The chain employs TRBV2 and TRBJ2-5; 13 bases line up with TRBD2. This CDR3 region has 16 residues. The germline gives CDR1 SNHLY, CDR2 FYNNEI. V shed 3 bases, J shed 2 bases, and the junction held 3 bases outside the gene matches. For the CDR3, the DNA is TGTGCCAGCAGTGAGGGACTAGCGGGAATACAAGAGACCCAGTACTTC. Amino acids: CASSEGLAGIQETQYF.

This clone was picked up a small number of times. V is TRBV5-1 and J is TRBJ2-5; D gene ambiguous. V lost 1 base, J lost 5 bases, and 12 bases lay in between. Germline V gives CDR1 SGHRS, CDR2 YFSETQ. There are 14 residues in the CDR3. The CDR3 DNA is TGCGCCAGCAGCTTGTCATCCCCTTCGGAGACCCAGTACTTC. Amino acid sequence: CASSLSSPSETQYF.

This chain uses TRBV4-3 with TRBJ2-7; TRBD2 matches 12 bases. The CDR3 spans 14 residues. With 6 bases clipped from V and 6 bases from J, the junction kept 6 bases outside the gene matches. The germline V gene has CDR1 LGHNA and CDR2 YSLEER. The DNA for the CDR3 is TGCGCCAGCAGACCCCCGGGACTAGCGGGCGAGCAGTACTTC. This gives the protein CASRPPGLAGEQYF.

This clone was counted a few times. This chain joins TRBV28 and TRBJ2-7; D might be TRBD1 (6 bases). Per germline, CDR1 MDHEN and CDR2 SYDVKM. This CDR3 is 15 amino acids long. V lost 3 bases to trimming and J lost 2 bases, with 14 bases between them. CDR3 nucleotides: TGTGCCAGCAGTTTTCAGAGACAGGTTACCTACGAGCAGTACTTC. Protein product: CASSFQRQVTYEQYF. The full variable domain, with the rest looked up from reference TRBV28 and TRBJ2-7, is DVKVTQSSRYLVKRTGEKVFLECVQDMDHENMFWYRQDPGLGLRLIYFSYDVKMKEKGDIPEGYSVSREKKERFSLILESASTNQTSMYLCASSFQRQVTYEQYFGPGTRLTVT.

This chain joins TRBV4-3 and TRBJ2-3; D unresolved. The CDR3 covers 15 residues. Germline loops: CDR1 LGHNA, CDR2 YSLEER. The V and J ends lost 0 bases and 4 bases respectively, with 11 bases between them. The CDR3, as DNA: TGCGCCAGCAGCCAAGATCGGCGAGGATCAGATACGCAGTATTTT. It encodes CASSQDRRGSDTQYF.

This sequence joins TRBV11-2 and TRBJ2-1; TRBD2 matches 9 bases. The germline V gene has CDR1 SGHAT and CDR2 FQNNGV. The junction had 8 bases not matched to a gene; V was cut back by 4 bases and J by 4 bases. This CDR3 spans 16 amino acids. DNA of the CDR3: TGTGCCAGCAGCTCGACCCTTAGCGGGAGATACAATGAGCAGTTCTTC. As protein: CASSSTLSGRYNEQFF.

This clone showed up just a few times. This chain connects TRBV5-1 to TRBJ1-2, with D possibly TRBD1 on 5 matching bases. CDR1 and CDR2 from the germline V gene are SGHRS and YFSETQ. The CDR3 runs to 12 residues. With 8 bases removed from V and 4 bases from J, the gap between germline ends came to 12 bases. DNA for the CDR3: TGCGCCAGTGCACAGGATTTCTATGGCTACACCTTC. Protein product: CASAQDFYGYTF.

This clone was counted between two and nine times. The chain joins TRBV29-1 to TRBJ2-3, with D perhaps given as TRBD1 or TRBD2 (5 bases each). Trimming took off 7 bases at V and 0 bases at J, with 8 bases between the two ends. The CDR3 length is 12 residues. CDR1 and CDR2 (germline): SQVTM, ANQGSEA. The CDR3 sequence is CSAGDSTDTQYF. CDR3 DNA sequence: TGCAGCGCTGGGGACAGCACAGATACGCAGTATTTT.

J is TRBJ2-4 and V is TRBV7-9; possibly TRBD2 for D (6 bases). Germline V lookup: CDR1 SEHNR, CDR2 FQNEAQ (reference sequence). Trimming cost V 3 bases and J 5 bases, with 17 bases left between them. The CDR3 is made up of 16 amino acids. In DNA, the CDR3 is TGTGCCAGCAGCTTGGCGGGATCCCCTGGGGAAAACATTCAGTACTTC. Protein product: CASSLAGSPGENIQYF.

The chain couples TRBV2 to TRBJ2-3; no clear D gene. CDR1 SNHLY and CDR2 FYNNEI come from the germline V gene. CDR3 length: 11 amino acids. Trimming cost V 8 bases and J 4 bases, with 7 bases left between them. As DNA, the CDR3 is TGTGCCAGCCCTAAGTCAGATACGCAGTATTTT. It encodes CASPKSDTQYF. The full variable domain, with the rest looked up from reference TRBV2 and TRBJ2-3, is EPEVTQTPSHQVTQMGQEVILRCVPISNHLYFYWYRQILGQKVEFLVSFYNNEISEKSEIFDDQFSVERPDGSNFTLKIRSTKLEDSAMYFCASPKSDTQYFGPGTRLTVL.